One and the same sample provided the 9 T cell receptor beta chains below, sequenced in a study of early T cells in non-severe SARS-CoV-2 infection (dated by TCRdb to the early 2020s). Library generation was performed with 5' RACE. TCRdb names NextSeq 500 as the instrument used. The public reads were quality trimmed at Q25 with fastp and then assembled into clones with MiXCR by TCRdb, keeping productive beta chains. Every distinct CDR3 protein forms one entry, paired with its most common genes and DNA. The sample yields under 50,000 distinct CDR3 sequences; around 5.6% were counted once. The ten largest clones represent 4.5% to 5.5% of the sample. The specimen sequenced was whole blood. Receptors originate from an adult who was a healthcare worker with PCR-confirmed SARS-CoV-2 infection or an uninfected control (not recorded which).

This clonotype was found many times. The chain joins TRBV29-1 to TRBJ1-6; D is ambiguous. Trimming took off 5 bases at V and 10 bases at J, with 12 bases between the two ends. The length of the CDR3 is 12 residues. Looked up from germline, CDR1 is SQVTM and CDR2 is ANQGSEA. The CDR3 bases are TGCAGCGTTTCCTACCCCGGATCACCCCTCCACTTT. As protein: CSVSYPGSPLHF.

There are many counts of this clonotype. The chain has TRBV29-1 and TRBJ2-1; tentative D call: TRBD2 (6 bases). Trimming stripped 8 bases from V and 7 bases from J, with 18 bases between. Germline loops: CDR1 SQVTM, CDR2 ANQGSEA. The CDR3 runs to 13 residues. This CDR3 is CSFSGTGWNEQFF. The CDR3 DNA sequence: TGCAGCTTCTCGGGGACTGGGTGGAATGAGCAGTTCTTC.

This clonotype appeared many times. J is TRBJ1-5 and V is TRBV7-9; 7 bases are shared with TRBD1. The CDR3 has 13 amino acids. Trimming cost V 4 bases and J 6 bases; bases outside gene matches: 3. CDR1 and CDR2 from the germline V gene are SEHNR and FQNEAQ (reference sequence). The CDR3, as DNA: TGTGCCAGCAGCTCCCAGGGGGTTCAGCCCCAGCATTTT. Encoded protein: CASSSQGVQPQHF.

This clonotype showed up many times. The rearrangement joins TRBV7-9 to TRBJ1-1; D not resolved. The V and J ends lost 4 bases and 4 bases respectively, with 10 bases between them. The CDR3 consists of 13 residues. Germline values: CDR1 SEHNR, CDR2 FQNEAQ (reference sequence). CDR3 coding DNA: TGTGCCAGCAGCTGGTATTTAGGCACTGAAGCTTTCTTT. It yields the protein CASSWYLGTEAFF.

This clonotype has a count of ten or more. This chain joins TRBV7-2 and TRBJ1-1, with D possibly TRBD1 on 5 matching bases. Germline V gives CDR1 SGHTA, CDR2 FQGNSA. Trimming cost V 1 base and J 10 bases, with 13 bases left between them. This CDR3 comprises 13 residues. Here the CDR3 DNA reads TGTGCCAGCAGCTTAGAGTTCAGGAGGGGAGCTTTCTTT. Its translation: CASSLEFRRGAFF.

This clonotype was recorded many times. The CDR3 reads CASRRGTAQETQYF. CDR3 nucleotides: TGTGCCAGCAGAAGAGGGACAGCCCAAGAGACCCAGTACTTC. The rearrangement uses TRBV6-5 and TRBJ2-5; 7 bases map to TRBD1. V lost 6 bases and J lost 1; bases outside the gene matches: 5. The CDR3 spans 14 residues. CDR1 is MNHEY and CDR2 is SVGAGI in the germline V gene.

The J gene is TRBJ2-4, the V gene TRBV9, with D perhaps matching TRBD2 (6 bases). Germline values: CDR1 SGDLS, CDR2 YYNGEE. The CDR3 is 13 amino acids. Trimming took off 7 bases at V and 1 base at J, with 9 bases between the two ends. The CDR3 DNA is TGTGCCAGCGGAGGGGAGGCCAAAAACATTCAGTACTTC. Amino acids: CASGGEAKNIQYF.

By frequency in the sample, this clonotype is large. J is TRBJ2-3 and V is TRBV20-1; D possibly corresponds to TRBD2 (6 bases). The CDR3 covers 13 residues. Trimming stripped 5 bases from V and 1 base from J, with 10 bases between. CDR1 is DFQATT and CDR2 is SNEGSKA in the germline V gene (reference sequence). DNA for the CDR3: TGCAGTGCTCGGAGGAGGGGCACAGATACGCAGTATTTT. Translation gives CSARRRGTDTQYF.

This clonotype has more than one count but fewer than ten. The rearrangement uses TRBV11-2 and TRBJ2-3, with 9 bases aligning to TRBD2. CDR1 and CDR2 (germline): SGHAT, FQNNGV. The CDR3 sequence is 18 residues long. V dropped 4 bases and J dropped 4; count of bases not matched to a gene: 15. The CDR3 bases are TGTGCCAGCAGCTCCGGCCTGAGTCGCGGGGGGGCCGCAGATACGCAGTATTTT. Protein: CASSSGLSRGGAADTQYF.